This T cell receptor beta chain was sequenced for a study of blood T cells in healthy people across ages. A sample-barcoded 5' primer and a J-beta primer mix were used in a second PCR of about 7 to 12 cycles. TCRdb used MiXCR to reprocess the 5' RACE reads, holding one entry per CDR3 protein. The table records fewer than 950,000 distinct CDR3 sequences, around half of them present only once. The trim removed 0 bases at V and 7 bases at J, leaving 8 bases unmatched. The CDR3 loop spans 15 amino acids. CDR1 and CDR2 from the germline V gene are SGHRS and YFSETQ. There are a few counts of this clonotype.

Sequenced input: blood. The sequence derives from a man at least 80 years old in good health. This chain uses TRBV5-1 with TRBJ2-5; 8 bases line up with TRBD2. This CDR3 reads CASSLEESGSGTQYF. The CDR3 DNA follows: TGCGCCAGCAGCTTGGAGGAAAGCGGGAGTGGGACCCAGTACTTC.